Shown below are 15 T cell receptor beta chains from a single sample sequenced in a study of blood T cell repertoires in COVID-19. Generated by immunoSEQ multiplex PCR, the TCRdb table keeps only in-frame clones and is missing some. The table has tens of thousands of clones, more than 80% seen once. Sequenced: peripheral blood. The origin of the receptors is a woman in her 70s with acute or convalescent COVID-19.

This clone ranks as medium-sized. The genes are TRBV19 and TRBJ1-2; D gene unclear. The CDR3 is made up of 13 amino acids. The germline CDR1 and CDR2 sequences are LNHDA and SQIVND (reference sequence). V was shortened by 5 bases and J by 4 bases, with 11 bases between the two germline ends. The CDR3 DNA follows: TGTGCCAGTAGTCAAGGAGACTTCTATGGCTACACCTTC. The encoded protein is CASSQGDFYGYTF.

CDR3 coding DNA: TGTGCCAGCAGCTTCGGACAGTGGAACACTGAAGCTTTCTTT. Its protein product is CASSFGQWNTEAFF. The gene calls are TRBV7-2 and TRBJ1-1, with TRBD1 as a possible D gene (6 bases). Deletions cut 3 bases from V and 1 base from J, with 9 bases between. The CDR3 loop spans 14 amino acids. The germline V gene encodes CDR1 SGHTA and CDR2 FQGNSA.

The genes are TRBV2 and TRBJ2-7; 10 bases are shared with TRBD2. The V segment lost 8 bases and the J segment 4 bases; nucleotides outside the gene matches: 11. The CDR3 loop spans 15 amino acids. The germline CDR1 and CDR2 sequences are SNHLY and FYNNEI. CDR3 coding DNA: TGTGCCAGCCCCCCTTCCGGGACTAGCGCTTACGAGCAGTACTTC. Translation gives CASPPSGTSAYEQYF. The whole variable domain, remainder taken from reference TRBV2 and TRBJ2-7, is EPEVTQTPSHQVTQMGQEVILRCVPISNHLYFYWYRQILGQKVEFLVSFYNNEISEKSEIFDDQFSVERPDGSNFTLKIRSTKLEDSAMYFCASPPSGTSAYEQYFGPGTRLTVT.

The chain uses TRBV5-1 and TRBJ1-2; 7 nucleotides line up with TRBD1. The germline V gene has CDR1 SGHRS and CDR2 YFSETQ. The trim removed 3 bases at V and 1 base at J, leaving 3 bases unmatched. There are 14 residues in the CDR3. CDR3 protein: CASSSGTVNYGYTF. In DNA form, the CDR3 reads TGCGCCAGCAGCTCTGGGACAGTTAACTATGGCTACACCTTC.

This clone was found once. This chain links TRBV15 with TRBJ2-1, with 11 bases aligning to TRBD2. Per the germline V gene, CDR1 is LNHNV and CDR2 is YYDKDF (reference sequence). This CDR3 spans 17 amino acids. The V and J ends lost 6 bases and 5 bases, in that order; junction bases with no gene match: 12. The CDR3 region is CATRGPPGLAGNNEQFF. The DNA for the CDR3 is TGTGCCACCAGGGGGCCCCCCGGACTAGCGGGCAACAATGAGCAGTTCTTC. The full variable domain, in which reference TRBV15 and TRBJ2-1 provide the parts outside the CDR3, is DAMVIQNPRYQVTQFGKPVTLSCSQTLNHNVMYWYQQKSSQAPKLLFHYYDKDFNNEADTPDNFQSRRPNTSFCFLDIRSPGLGDTAMYLCATRGPPGLAGNNEQFFGPGTRLTVL.

This chain connects TRBV7-8 to TRBJ2-1, with 8 bases matching TRBD2. The CDR3 is 16 residues long. Trimming took 6 bases from V and 7 from J; bases not matched to a gene: 14. The V gene's germline CDR1 is SGHVS and CDR2 FQNEAQ. The CDR3 here is CASRPPGLVTGNEQFF. DNA of the CDR3: TGTGCCAGCAGACCCCCGGGACTAGTAACAGGAAATGAGCAGTTCTTC.

This sequence joins TRBV6-1 and TRBJ1-5, with a weak D call TRBD1 (6 bases). CDR3 length: 16 residues. Trimming pared 4 bases from V and 6 bases from J, leaving 19 bases between. Germline loops: CDR1 MNHNS, CDR2 SASEGT. CDR3 region: CASSVVPRGAGQPQHF. CDR3 nucleotides: TGTGCCAGCAGTGTCGTACCCCGGGGGGCCGGTCAGCCCCAGCATTTT.

This chain links TRBV5-5 with TRBJ1-2; D is uncertain. The CDR3 covers 13 residues. Germline V gene lookup returns CDR1 SGHKS and CDR2 YYEKEE (reference sequence). V lost 1 base and J 7 bases, leaving 11 bases between the germline ends. The CDR3, as DNA: TGTGCCAGCAGCTTGTTTTGGGAGGGTGGCTACACCTTC. Encoded protein: CASSLFWEGGYTF.

This clone was observed a few times. The J gene is TRBJ2-7, the V gene TRBV3-1 (or the pseudogene TRBV3-2); the D gene is possibly TRBD2 (5 bases). Deletions cut 4 bases from V and 2 bases from J, with 15 bases between. There are 15 residues in the CDR3. CDR1 and CDR2 (germline): LGHDT, YNNKEL (reference sequence). DNA for the CDR3: TGTGCCAGCAGCCGCAACCCAGGAGGCCCCTACGAGCAGTACTTC. It specifies CASSRNPGGPYEQYF.

The genes are TRBV7-3 and TRBJ1-1; D gene uncertain. Trimming removed 0 bases at V and 1 base at J, with 3 bases between. Germline V gives CDR1 SGHTA, CDR2 FQGTGA. This CDR3 region has 13 residues. CDR3 protein: CASSLTANTEAFF. In nucleotides, the CDR3 is TGTGCCAGCAGCTTAACAGCGAACACTGAAGCTTTCTTT.

The chain links TRBV15 to TRBJ2-7; 9 bases align to TRBD1. The length of the CDR3 is 15 residues. The V gene end was trimmed by 1 base and the J gene end by 3 bases; junction bases not matched to a gene: 4. Germline V lookup: CDR1 LNHNV, CDR2 YYDKDF (reference sequence). This chain's CDR3 is CATSRAGQGIYEQYF. CDR3 sequence (DNA): TGTGCCACCAGCAGAGCGGGACAGGGAATCTACGAGCAGTACTTC. The entire variable domain, with the rest obtained from reference TRBV15 and TRBJ2-7, is as follows: DAMVIQNPRYQVTQFGKPVTLSCSQTLNHNVMYWYQQKSSQAPKLLFHYYDKDFNNEADTPDNFQSRRPNTSFCFLDIRSPGLGDTAMYLCATSRAGQGIYEQYFGPGTRLTVT.

The chain is built from TRBV10-3 and TRBJ2-7; a weak D match, TRBD2 (7 bases). This CDR3 is built from 14 residues. Germline V gives CDR1 ENHRY, CDR2 SYGVKD. The ends were cut back, 6 bases at V and 2 bases at J, with 14 bases in the middle. The CDR3 region has the DNA TGTGCCATCAGGGGGGCGGGAGACCCCTACGAGCAGTACTTC. Translation: CAIRGAGDPYEQYF.

This rearrangement joins TRBV19 to TRBJ2-5; D possibly corresponds to TRBD2 (5 bases). V was trimmed by 1 base and J by 4 bases, leaving 19 bases between them. This CDR3 region has 17 residues. Germline V gene data show CDR1 as LNHDA and CDR2 as SQIVND (reference sequence). The CDR3 protein is CASSIGESRHLLETQYF. CDR3 nucleotide sequence: TGTGCCAGTAGTATAGGGGAGTCCCGCCATTTATTAGAGACCCAGTACTTC.

The gene calls are TRBV27 and TRBJ1-2, with 7 nucleotides matching TRBD1. The CDR3 has 14 residues. The germline V gene has CDR1 MNHEY and CDR2 SMNVEV (reference sequence). V shed 6 bases and J 2 bases; nucleotides not matched to a gene: 6. This CDR3 is CASRRDRLNYGYTF. CDR3 nucleotide sequence: TGTGCCAGCAGGCGGGACAGACTCAACTATGGCTACACCTTC.

V usage is TRBV6-1 and J usage is TRBJ2-7; TRBD1 matches 7 bases. Losses at the gene ends were 0 bases for V and 0 bases for J; bases not matched to a gene: 5. This CDR3 spans 16 amino acids. The V gene's germline CDR1 is MNHNS and CDR2 SASEGT. This chain's CDR3 is CASSEAGGGISYEQYF. The CDR3 DNA reads TGTGCCAGCAGTGAAGCAGGGGGCGGTATCTCCTACGAGCAGTACTTC.